This passage covers 3 T cell receptor beta chains from one sample sequenced in a study of shared clonotypes between healthy human individuals. The protocol was immunoSEQ multiplex PCR, while the TCRdb copy is restricted to in-frame clones and leaves out a portion. The table records over 2 million clones, 85% to 95% of them present only once. Sequencing was carried out using naive CD4+ T cells sorted from blood. The subset is: CD45RA+ positively selected. The receptors here all came from a man aged 18 to 30 in good health.

The chain uses TRBV18 and TRBJ2-7, with 9 bases aligning to TRBD1. The CDR3 spans 12 residues. V dropped 6 bases and J dropped 7; count of bases not matched to a gene: 4. Germline CDR1 is KGHSH and CDR2 is LQKENI. CDR3 DNA sequence: TGTGCCAGCTCCCACAGGGGGCAAGAGCAGTACTTC. Translating gives CASSHRGQEQYF.

The J gene is TRBJ1-2, the V gene TRBV30; D uncertain. Germline V gene lookup returns CDR1 GTSNPN and CDR2 SVGIG (reference sequence). The V gene lost 0 bases and the J gene lost 8 bases, with 19 bases spanning the gap. This CDR3 has 15 residues. The CDR3 region has the DNA TGTGCCTGGAGTGTACGGGCAGCCTTGGCCCACGGCTACACCTTC. It specifies CAWSVRAALAHGYTF.

The rearrangement uses TRBV29-1 and TRBJ2-5, with 7 positions matching TRBD1. Per the germline V gene, CDR1 is SQVTM and CDR2 is ANQGSEA. The CDR3 runs 13 residues. V dropped 1 base and J dropped 5; count of bases not matched to a gene: 4. The CDR3 protein is CSVEATGTETQYF. CDR3 bases: TGCAGCGTTGAAGCGACAGGGACCGAGACCCAGTACTTC.